This T cell receptor beta chain was sequenced in a study of blood T cell repertoires in COVID-19. Authors' methods: The assay estimated nucleated cells by amplifying reference gene primers. Sequencing used immunoSEQ multiplex PCR; TCRdb keeps in-frame clones, though not all of them. V, J and clone size were drawn from that table, and D and trimming were deduced from the DNA. This sample has more than 150,000 clones; approximately 80% occur once, and the top ten carry roughly 7.1%. The germline gives CDR1 SGHNT, CDR2 YENEEA. The CDR3 loop spans 14 amino acids. With 5 bases clipped from V and 8 bases from J, the junction kept 6 bases outside the gene matches.

The gene calls are TRBV11-3 and TRBJ2-1, with TRBD1 matching over 10 bases. The material sequenced was peripheral blood. The origin of this receptor is a human donor in a cohort sampled during active COVID-19. CDR3 nucleotide sequence: TGTGCCAGCAGCCCGGACAGGGGGAGATATGAGCAGTTCTTC. This codes for CASSPDRGRYEQFF.